The 9 T cell receptor beta chains reported below all come from one sample, sequenced in a study of naive and memory T cell subsets. Ligated cDNA underwent four rounds of PCR with nested alpha and beta constant region primers and SP2. TCRdb ran MiXCR on the 5' RACE reads and lists one entry per CDR3 protein. The repertoire holds tens of thousands of distinct CDR3 sequences, with roughly 8.1% as singletons. A UMI-containing oligonucleotide was joined by 3' ligation to the TCR cDNA template. The receptors shown here come from a female donor in good health.

In this sample, this clonotype turned up a few times. The chain recombines TRBV12-3 or TRBV12-4 with TRBJ2-1; unclear D gene. The CDR3 has 13 residues. V gave up 6 bases and J gave up 8 bases, with 14 bases separating them. The CDR3 region is CASRPLSSDEQFF. CDR3 DNA: TGTGCCAGCAGACCGCTAAGCTCCGATGAGCAGTTCTTC.

This clonotype showed up just a few times. The chain carries TRBV6-6 and TRBJ2-3; 13 bases fit TRBD2. With 6 bases clipped from V and 7 bases from J, the junction kept 7 bases outside the gene matches. Germline V lookup: CDR1 MNHNY, CDR2 SVGAGI (reference sequence). CDR3 length equals 15 residues. The CDR3 is CASSPLAGGPNTQYF. CDR3 DNA: TGTGCCAGCAGCCCACTAGCGGGGGGGCCGAATACGCAGTATTTT.

This clonotype has a count of ten or more. The chain combines TRBV4-2 with TRBJ1-1; D perhaps matches TRBD1 (6 bases). This CDR3 has 15 amino acids. Germline lookup yields CDR1 LGHNA and CDR2 YNFKEQ. V shed 1 base and J shed 3 bases, with 12 bases lying between them. The CDR3 loop is CASSQGRGADTEAFF. The CDR3 nucleotides are TGTGCCAGCAGCCAAGGGAGGGGGGCGGACACTGAAGCTTTCTTT.

The table lists this clonotype with many counts. The chain couples TRBV9 to TRBJ2-1; 7 bases align to TRBD2. V lost 3 bases to trimming and J lost 4 bases; unmatched junction nucleotides: 13. CDR3 length: 17 residues. Per the germline V gene, CDR1 is SGDLS and CDR2 is YYNGEE. The CDR3 loop reads CASSARSWDYLYNEQFF. In nucleotides, the CDR3 is TGTGCCAGCAGCGCCAGAAGTTGGGACTATCTATACAATGAGCAGTTCTTC.

V is TRBV7-9 and J is TRBJ2-7, with D tentatively TRBD1 (6 bases). Trimming left V 5 bases short and J 7 bases short, with 12 bases between. The CDR3 covers 12 residues. CDR1 is SEHNR and CDR2 is FQNEAQ in the germline V gene (reference sequence). The CDR3 spells CASSPGQREQYF. CDR3 DNA: TGTGCCAGCAGCCCCGGACAGCGGGAGCAGTACTTC.

The rearrangement uses TRBV2 and TRBJ1-3; D unclear. V dropped 6 bases and J dropped 0 bases, with 12 bases sitting between them. CDR1 is SNHLY and CDR2 is FYNNEI in the germline V gene. This CDR3 spans 15 amino acids. The CDR3 coding sequence is TGTGCCAGCAGCGCGGAAGCCACCTCTGGAAACACCATATATTTT. As protein: CASSAEATSGNTIYF.

The J gene is TRBJ2-7, the V gene TRBV18, with D tentatively TRBD1 (6 bases). The CDR3 loop spans 15 amino acids. Germline lookup yields CDR1 KGHSH and CDR2 LQKENI. The V end lost 0 bases, the J end lost 5 bases, and 14 bases lay between the germline ends. The CDR3: CASSPPMQGFDEQYF. The CDR3 nucleotides read TGTGCCAGCTCACCACCGATGCAGGGGTTTGACGAGCAGTACTTC.

This clonotype was observed at least ten times. The chain employs TRBV5-1 and TRBJ1-2; D not certain. V lost 1 base, J lost 5 bases, and 9 bases lay in between. Germline-derived CDR1 and CDR2 are SGHRS and YFSETQ. The CDR3 runs 13 residues. The CDR3 coding sequence is TGCGCCAGCAGCTTGTCGGGATCTTATGGCTACACCTTC. Translated, it gives CASSLSGSYGYTF.

This sequence joins TRBV19 and TRBJ1-1, with D possibly matching TRBD1 (5 bases). Trimming took 4 bases from V and 1 from J, leaving 13 bases between them. CDR3 length: 15 amino acids. Germline CDR1 and CDR2: LNHDA and SQIVND (reference sequence). CDR3 DNA sequence: TGTGCCAGTAGTAGGCCCGGGACGGCGAACACTGAAGCTTTCTTT. This sequence encodes CASSRPGTANTEAFF.